The 8 T cell receptor beta chains in this list originate from one sample, sequenced in a study of metastatic and nonmetastatic thyroid tumors. From the PCR reads, TCRdb re-called clones with MiXCR. Found here are over 20,000 clones, around 15% of them singletons; the top ten hold about 39%. Not a single patient had been given any form of treatment at any point before undergoing thyroid surgery. Input material: blood. These receptors were collected from a female donor with papillary thyroid cancer or a benign thyroid nodule (not recorded which). Some clones in this sample may be carry-over from other donors' samples.

This clone is deemed large. The V and J genes are TRBV5-8 and TRBJ2-3; D tentatively reads TRBD1 or TRBD2 (5 bases each). The V and J ends lost 2 bases and 4 bases respectively, with 11 bases between them. Germline loops: CDR1 SGHTS, CDR2 YDEGEE. This CDR3 spans 14 amino acids. CDR3 residues: CASSFSGGADTQYF. The CDR3 coding sequence is TGTGCCAGCAGCTTTAGTGGGGGTGCAGATACGCAGTATTTT.

This clone appeared many times. The J gene is TRBJ2-3, the V gene TRBV11-2; 11 nucleotides match TRBD2. The CDR3 length is 16 residues. The ends lost 5 bases at V and 4 bases at J; junction bases unmatched: 8. Per germline, CDR1 SGHAT and CDR2 FQNNGV. The CDR3 DNA sequence: TGTGCCAGCAGCCGCCGACTAGCGGGATGGGCAGATACGCAGTATTTT. This gives the protein CASSRRLAGWADTQYF.

This clone was seen repeatedly, ten times or more. CDR3 sequence reads: CAWSEGHTIYF. DNA for the CDR3: TGTGCCTGGAGTGAAGGGCACACCATATATTTT. The gene calls are TRBV30 and TRBJ1-3; the D is unclear. Germline V gives CDR1 GTSNPN, CDR2 SVGIG (reference sequence). Trimming removed 1 base at V and 8 bases at J, with 6 bases between. The CDR3 runs 11 residues.

This clone was detected many times. Within the sample, other DNA sequences also encode this same CDR3. The chain links TRBV10-3 to TRBJ1-3; unclear D gene. V was cut by 3 bases and J by 3 bases, with 9 bases left in between. Germline CDR1 reads ENHRY; CDR2 reads SYGVKD. The CDR3 is 14 residues long. Here the CDR3 DNA reads TGTGCCATCAGTGAAACGGGGATTGGAAACACCATATATTTT. It yields the protein CAISETGIGNTIYF.

The rearrangement links TRBV19 to TRBJ2-2; D unclear. V was cut by 3 bases and J by 5 bases, with 7 bases left in between. CDR1 is LNHDA and CDR2 is SQIVND in the germline V gene (reference sequence). There are 13 residues in the CDR3. This CDR3 is CASSISTTGELFF. The CDR3 nucleotides read TGTGCCAGTAGTATCTCCACGACCGGGGAGCTGTTTTTT.

This clone was observed many times. The chain joins TRBV7-2 to TRBJ1-3; D call uncertain. From germline, CDR1 is SGHTA and CDR2 FQGNSA. Trimming shortened V by 8 bases and J by 0 bases, and 8 bases separated the two germline ends. The CDR3 covers 13 residues. The CDR3 region is CASSPSSGNTIYF. CDR3 coding DNA: TGTGCCAGCTCCCCCTCCTCTGGAAACACCATATATTTT.

The rearrangement links TRBV4-1 to TRBJ2-7; possibly TRBD2 for D (7 bases). The germline gives CDR1 MGHRA, CDR2 YSYEKL. The CDR3 spans 19 residues. The V end lost 1 base, the J end lost 3 bases, and 25 bases lay between the germline ends. The CDR3 sequence: CASSQVFSMLGLGGYEQYF. CDR3 DNA: TGCGCCAGCAGCCAAGTATTCAGTATGTTAGGACTAGGGGGCTACGAGCAGTACTTC.

CDR3 DNA sequence: TGTGCCAGCAGCCCAGCGAGTTTGACAGAGTATGGCTACACCTTC. Residues: CASSPASLTEYGYTF. This chain connects TRBV7-8 to TRBJ1-2, with D possibly being TRBD1 (5 bases). Trimming removed 5 bases from V and 5 bases from J, with 18 bases in between. Germline CDR1 SGHVS, CDR2 FQNEAQ. This CDR3 comprises 15 residues.